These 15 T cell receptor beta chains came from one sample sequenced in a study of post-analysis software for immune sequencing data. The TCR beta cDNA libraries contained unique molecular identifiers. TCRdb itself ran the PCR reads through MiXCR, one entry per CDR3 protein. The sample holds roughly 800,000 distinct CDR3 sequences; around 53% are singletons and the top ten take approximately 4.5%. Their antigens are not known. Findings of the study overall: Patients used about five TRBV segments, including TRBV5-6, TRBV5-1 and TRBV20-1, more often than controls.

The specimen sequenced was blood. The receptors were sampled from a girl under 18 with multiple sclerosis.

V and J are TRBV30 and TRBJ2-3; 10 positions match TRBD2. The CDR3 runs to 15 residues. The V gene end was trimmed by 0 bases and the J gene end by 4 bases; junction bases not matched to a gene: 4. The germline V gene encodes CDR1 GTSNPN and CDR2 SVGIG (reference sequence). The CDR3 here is CAWSVLAGLADTQYF. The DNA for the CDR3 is TGTGCCTGGAGTGTACTAGCGGGATTAGCAGATACGCAGTATTTT.

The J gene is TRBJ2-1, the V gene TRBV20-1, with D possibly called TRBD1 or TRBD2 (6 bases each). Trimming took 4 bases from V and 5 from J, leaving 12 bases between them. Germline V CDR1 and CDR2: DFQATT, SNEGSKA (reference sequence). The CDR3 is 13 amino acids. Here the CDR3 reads CSAIRGRNNEQFF. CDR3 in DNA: TGCAGTGCTATTCGGGGGCGCAACAATGAGCAGTTCTTC.

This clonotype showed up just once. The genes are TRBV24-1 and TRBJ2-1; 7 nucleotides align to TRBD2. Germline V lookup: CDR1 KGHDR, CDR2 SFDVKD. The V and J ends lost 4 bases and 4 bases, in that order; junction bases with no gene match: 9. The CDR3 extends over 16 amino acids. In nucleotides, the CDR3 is TGTGCCACCAGTGACCACCGGGACTACCCTTACAATGAGCAGTTCTTC. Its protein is CATSDHRDYPYNEQFF.

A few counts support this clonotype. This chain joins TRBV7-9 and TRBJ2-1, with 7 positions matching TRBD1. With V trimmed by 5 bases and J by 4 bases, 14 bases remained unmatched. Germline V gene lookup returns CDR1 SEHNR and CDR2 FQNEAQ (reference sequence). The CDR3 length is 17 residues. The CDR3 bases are TGTGCCAGCAGCCGCCCCGAGCAGGGGGTTGGGTACAATGAGCAGTTCTTC. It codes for CASSRPEQGVGYNEQFF.

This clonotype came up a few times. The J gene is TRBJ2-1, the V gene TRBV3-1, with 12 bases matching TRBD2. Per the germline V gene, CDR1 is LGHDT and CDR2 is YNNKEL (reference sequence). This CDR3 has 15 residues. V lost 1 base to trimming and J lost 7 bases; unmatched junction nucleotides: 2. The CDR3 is CASSQGLAGVNEQFF. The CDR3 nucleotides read TGTGCCAGCAGCCAAGGACTAGCGGGAGTTAATGAGCAGTTCTTC.

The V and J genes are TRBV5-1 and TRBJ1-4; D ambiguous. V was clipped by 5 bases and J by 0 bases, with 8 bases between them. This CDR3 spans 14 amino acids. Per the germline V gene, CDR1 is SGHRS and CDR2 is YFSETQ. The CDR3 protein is CASRDGATNEKLFF. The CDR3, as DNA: TGCGCCAGCAGAGACGGTGCAACTAATGAAAAACTGTTTTTT.

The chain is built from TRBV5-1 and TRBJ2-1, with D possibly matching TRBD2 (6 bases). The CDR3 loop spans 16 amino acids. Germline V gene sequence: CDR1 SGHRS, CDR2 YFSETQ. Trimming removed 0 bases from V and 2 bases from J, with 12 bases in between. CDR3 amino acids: CASSLAVGGPYNEQFF. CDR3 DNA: TGCGCCAGCAGCTTGGCCGTGGGAGGCCCCTACAATGAGCAGTTCTTC.

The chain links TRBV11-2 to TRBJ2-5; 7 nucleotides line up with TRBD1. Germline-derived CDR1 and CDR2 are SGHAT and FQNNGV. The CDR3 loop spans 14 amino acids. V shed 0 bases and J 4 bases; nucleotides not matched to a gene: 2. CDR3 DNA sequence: TGTGCCAGCAGCTTAGAGGGGACAGTAGAGACCCAGTACTTC. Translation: CASSLEGTVETQYF.

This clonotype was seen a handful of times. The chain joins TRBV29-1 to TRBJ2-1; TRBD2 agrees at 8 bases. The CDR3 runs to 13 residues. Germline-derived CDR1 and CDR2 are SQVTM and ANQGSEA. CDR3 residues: CPGGGESLNEQFF. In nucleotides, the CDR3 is TGCCCCGGGGGGGGAGAGAGCCTCAATGAGCAGTTCTTC.

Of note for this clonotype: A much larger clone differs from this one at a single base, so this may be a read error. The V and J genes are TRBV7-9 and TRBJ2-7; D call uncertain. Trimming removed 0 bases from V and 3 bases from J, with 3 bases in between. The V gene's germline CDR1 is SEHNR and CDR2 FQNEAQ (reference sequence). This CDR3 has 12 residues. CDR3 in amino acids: CASSLAIYEQYF. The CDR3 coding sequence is TGTGCCAGCAGCTTAGCGATCTACGAGCAGTACTTC. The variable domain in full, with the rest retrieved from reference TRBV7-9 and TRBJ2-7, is DTGVSQNPRHKITKRGQNVTFRCDPISEHNRLYWYRQTLGQGPEFLTYFQNEAQLEKSRLLSDRFSAERPKGSFSTLEIQRTEQGDSAMYLCASSLAIYEQYFGPGTRLTVT.

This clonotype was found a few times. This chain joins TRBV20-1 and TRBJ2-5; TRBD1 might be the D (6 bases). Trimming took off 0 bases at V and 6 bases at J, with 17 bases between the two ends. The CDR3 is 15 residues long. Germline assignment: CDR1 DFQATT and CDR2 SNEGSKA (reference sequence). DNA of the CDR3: TGCAGTGCTAGAGATGGGGCAGGGGCTTTACAGACCCAGTACTTC. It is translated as CSARDGAGALQTQYF.

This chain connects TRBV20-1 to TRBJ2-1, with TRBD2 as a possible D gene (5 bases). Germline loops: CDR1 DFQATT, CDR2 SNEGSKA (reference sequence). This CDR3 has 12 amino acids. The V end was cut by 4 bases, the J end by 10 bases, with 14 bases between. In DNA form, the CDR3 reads TGCAGTGCTACCCCGACTAACCGGGAGCAGTTCTTC. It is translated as CSATPTNREQFF.

CDR3 loop: CASSQEQGVSTDTQYF. Here the CDR3 DNA reads TGTGCCAGCAGCCAAGAACAGGGGGTTAGCACAGATACGCAGTATTTT. The J gene is TRBJ2-3, the V gene TRBV5-6, with TRBD1 matching 8 bases. J gave up 0 bases and V 4 bases, and 7 bases lay outside the gene matches. CDR1 SGHDT and CDR2 YYEEEE come from the germline V gene. The CDR3 sequence is 16 residues long.

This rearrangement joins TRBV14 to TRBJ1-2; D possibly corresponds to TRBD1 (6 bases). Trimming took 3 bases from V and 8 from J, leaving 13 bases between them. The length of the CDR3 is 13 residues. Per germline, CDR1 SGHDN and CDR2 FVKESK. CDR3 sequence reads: CASSQHGGRGYTF. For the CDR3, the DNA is TGTGCCAGCAGCCAGCATGGGGGGCGCGGCTACACCTTC.

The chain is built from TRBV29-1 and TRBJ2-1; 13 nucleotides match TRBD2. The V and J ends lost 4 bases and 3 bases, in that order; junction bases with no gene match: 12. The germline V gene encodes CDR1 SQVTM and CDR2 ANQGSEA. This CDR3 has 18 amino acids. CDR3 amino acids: CSVVPSTGLAGHYNEQFF. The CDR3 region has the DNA TGCAGCGTTGTCCCCTCAACGGGACTAGCGGGGCACTACAATGAGCAGTTCTTC.